Listed below are T cell receptor beta chains from one sample, sequenced in a study of control samples from healthy donors and cancer patients. Profiled with immunoSEQ multiplex PCR; TCRdb holds only in-frame clones, not every one. The sample records 150,000 or so clones, nearly 95% being singletons. Material for sequencing was blood. All receptors derive from a man aged 45-65 years in good health. CDR3s leave out the opening cysteine and the closing phenylalanine or tryptophan.

V: TRBV2
J: TRBJ1-5
CDR3: ASSGGRNIQPQH

V: TRBV19
J: TRBJ2-1
CDR3: ASSKRGYNEQF

V: TRBV7-3
J: TRBJ2-1
CDR3: ASSFLSGEAYNEQF

V: TRBV18
J: TRBJ2-1
CDR3: ATSQDSAYNEQF

V: TRBV12-3/TRBV12-4
J: TRBJ2-1
CDR3: ASSLYLGNEQF

V: TRBV7-8
J: TRBJ2-5
CDR3: ASSGRVQGFRETQY

V: TRBV5-1
J: TRBJ2-5
CDR3: ASSIARGGRETQY

V: TRBV3-1/TRBV3-2
J: TRBJ1-3
CDR3: ASSQRVSSSGNTIY

V: TRBV19
J: TRBJ2-3
CDR3: ASSSRSAVGLAEGRGTDTQY

V: TRBV7-9
J: TRBJ2-1
CDR3: ASSSPGGRWNEQF

V: TRBV6-5
J: TRBJ2-7
CDR3: ASTQLRTGSYEQY

V: TRBV6-5
J: TRBJ1-1
CDR3: ASSYPGHRGYTEAF

V: TRBV11-3
J: TRBJ2-4
CDR3: ASTRTTSKNIQY

V: TRBV6-1
J: TRBJ2-1
CDR3: ASSDPGLAAYEQF

V: TRBV27
J: TRBJ1-6
CDR3: ASSLRDPSSYNSPLH

V: TRBV5-1
J: TRBJ1-4
CDR3: ASSRTGGGNEKLF

V: TRBV5-1
J: TRBJ2-5
CDR3: ASSQGLAGGLGETQY

V: TRBV10-2
J: TRBJ2-7
CDR3: ASSESGGSYEQY

V: TRBV19
J: TRBJ1-1
CDR3: ASSPRPGIEAF

V: TRBV19
J: TRBJ2-3
CDR3: ASSILAGGKYTDTQY

V: TRBV27
J: TRBJ2-7
CDR3: ASSYGQGWY

V: TRBV19
J: TRBJ1-3
CDR3: ASSTTISGNTIY

V: TRBV5-1
J: TRBJ2-5
CDR3: ASSFLDRGLQETQY

V: TRBV11-2
J: TRBJ2-2
CDR3: ASSLGRVDAGELF

V: TRBV5-1
J: TRBJ1-3
CDR3: ASSLQGSGNTIY

V: TRBV6-5
J: TRBJ1-1
CDR3: ASTGGHTEAF

V: TRBV24-1
J: TRBJ2-3
CDR3: ATSGRSDTQY

V: TRBV5-1
J: TRBJ1-6
CDR3: ASSPTVQNNSPLH

V: TRBV2
J: TRBJ2-3
CDR3: ASAGEADTQY

V: TRBV25-1
J: TRBJ2-2
CDR3: ASSEQLAANTGELF

V: TRBV5-1
J: TRBJ1-3
CDR3: ASSLAPGGLGNTIY

V: TRBV12-5
J: TRBJ2-5
CDR3: ASGLGDREQETQY